The 21 T cell receptor beta chains below come from one sample, sequenced in a study of blood T cell repertoires in COVID-19. Some clones are missing from TCRdb's copy, which holds only in-frame ones; the method was immunoSEQ multiplex PCR. The table lists roughly 300,000 clones, around nine tenths of them singletons. The sample was peripheral blood. These receptors came from a woman younger than 45 with COVID-19, enrolled during active disease.

This sequence joins TRBV7-3 and TRBJ2-1; tentative D call: TRBD1 (6 bases). The CDR3 covers 16 residues. CDR1 is SGHTA and CDR2 is FQGTGA in the germline V gene. Trimming took off 3 bases at V and 3 bases at J, with 15 bases between the two ends. CDR3 residues: CASSLGRGQIYNEQFF. In nucleotides, the CDR3 is TGTGCCAGCAGCTTGGGTAGAGGACAGATCTACAATGAGCAGTTCTTC.

CDR3 sequence: CASSPRDSYEQYF. CDR3 sequence (DNA): TGTGCCAGCTCACCGAGGGACAGCTACGAGCAGTACTTC. This chain links TRBV18 with TRBJ2-7, with 7 positions matching TRBD1. Germline V CDR1 and CDR2: KGHSH, LQKENI. V dropped 3 bases and J dropped 3; count of bases not matched to a gene: 2. There are 13 residues in the CDR3. Variable domain in full (rest from reference TRBV18 and TRBJ2-7): NAGVMQNPRHLVRRRGQEARLRCSPMKGHSHVYWYRQLPEEGLKFMVYLQKENIIDESGMPKERFSAEFPKEGPSILRIQQVVRGDSAAYFCASSPRDSYEQYFGPGTRLTVT.

V is TRBV5-1 and J is TRBJ2-3; no clear D. The CDR3 has 12 amino acids. The germline V and J ends were trimmed by 2 bases and 4 bases, with 5 bases remaining between them. Germline V gives CDR1 SGHRS, CDR2 YFSETQ. In DNA form, the CDR3 reads TGCGCCAGCAGCTTTTCGGCAGATACGCAGTATTTT. Protein sequence: CASSFSADTQYF.

The chain employs TRBV6-1 and TRBJ2-3; 10 nucleotides align to TRBD2. The junction had 4 bases not matched to a gene; V was cut back by 1 base and J by 6 bases. CDR3 length: 15 amino acids. Germline CDR1 and CDR2: MNHNS and SASEGT. This chain's CDR3 is CASSEEAGGHDTQYF. DNA of the CDR3: TGTGCCAGCAGTGAAGAAGCGGGAGGGCACGATACGCAGTATTTT.

The chain is built from TRBV2 and TRBJ1-1; 8 bases agree with TRBD1. Per germline, CDR1 SNHLY and CDR2 FYNNEI. This CDR3 has 14 residues. The junction had 7 bases not matched to a gene; V was cut back by 5 bases and J by 5 bases. CDR3 DNA sequence: TGTGCCAGCAGTTTTGACAGGGGTGGAACTGAAGCTTTCTTT. Translated, it gives CASSFDRGGTEAFF.

The rearrangement uses TRBV4-2 and TRBJ2-2; 16 nucleotides align to TRBD2. This CDR3 region has 18 residues. Germline CDR1 is LGHNA and CDR2 is YNFKEQ. V gave up 4 bases and J gave up 3 bases; unmatched junction bases: 5. The CDR3 sequence is CASSPGLAGGPHTGELFF. The CDR3 nucleotides are TGTGCCAGCAGCCCGGGACTAGCGGGAGGGCCGCACACCGGGGAGCTGTTTTTT.

This clone is a singleton in its sample. The chain employs TRBV28 and TRBJ1-6; a possible D gene is TRBD1 (5 bases). Trimming removed 7 bases from V and 6 bases from J, with 19 bases in between. CDR1 is MDHEN and CDR2 is SYDVKM in the germline V gene. The CDR3 loop spans 16 amino acids. DNA for the CDR3: TGTGCCAGCACCTACGGGGGGGTCCCCTTTAATTCACCCCTCCACTTT. Its translation: CASTYGGVPFNSPLHF.

The chain has TRBV12-3 or TRBV12-4 and TRBJ1-2; 10 bases fit TRBD1. The J segment lost 8 bases and the V segment lost 11 bases, leaving 8 bases of the junction unmatched. The CDR3 has 12 residues. For the CDR3, the DNA is TGTGCCGGATGGGACAGGGGAGGAGGCTACACCTTC. It specifies CAGWDRGGGYTF.

This chain connects TRBV4-1 to TRBJ1-1; unclear D gene. The CDR3 runs to 14 residues. Trimming pared 4 bases from V and 7 bases from J, leaving 16 bases between. Looked up from germline, CDR1 is MGHRA and CDR2 is YSYEKL. This CDR3 is CASSPRGGINEAFF. The CDR3 bases are TGCGCCAGCAGCCCCCGGGGAGGGATAAATGAAGCTTTCTTT.

V and J are TRBV10-3 and TRBJ2-3, with TRBD2 matching over 12 bases. This CDR3 is built from 14 residues. The trim removed 10 bases at V and 5 bases at J, leaving 7 bases unmatched. Germline V gene lookup returns CDR1 ENHRY and CDR2 SYGVKD. CDR3 nucleotides: TGTGCCACCCGACTAGCGGGGGAGATAGATACGCAGTATTTT. This gives the protein CATRLAGEIDTQYF.

This clone is a singleton in its sample. The chain uses TRBV4-1 and TRBJ2-3, with D maybe TRBD2 (5 bases). The CDR3 sequence is 13 residues long. Germline V gene sequence: CDR1 MGHRA, CDR2 YSYEKL. Trimming removed 2 bases from V and 6 bases from J, with 9 bases in between. CDR3 DNA: TGCGCCAGCAGCCAAACGGGATCCGATACGCAGTATTTT. Amino acid sequence: CASSQTGSDTQYF.

The rearrangement uses TRBV7-2 and TRBJ1-1; tentative D call: TRBD1 (6 bases). The germline gives CDR1 SGHTA, CDR2 FQGNSA. Deletions cut 6 bases from V and 3 bases from J, with 11 bases between. This CDR3 comprises 13 residues. The CDR3 nucleotides read TGTGCCAGCAGACAGACAGGTTACACTGAAGCTTTCTTT. Translated: CASRQTGYTEAFF.

V usage is TRBV28 and J usage is TRBJ2-7, with TRBD2 identical over 11 bases. In germline, CDR1 is MDHEN, CDR2 SYDVKM. The J segment lost 3 bases and the V segment lost 5 bases, leaving 9 bases of the junction unmatched. The CDR3 is 16 residues long. As DNA, the CDR3 is TGTGCCAGCAGTGTTAGGACTAGCGGGCTGTTCTACGAGCAGTACTTC. Its translation is CASSVRTSGLFYEQYF. The full variable domain, in which reference TRBV28 and TRBJ2-7 provide the parts outside the CDR3, is DVKVTQSSRYLVKRTGEKVFLECVQDMDHENMFWYRQDPGLGLRLIYFSYDVKMKEKGDIPEGYSVSREKKERFSLILESASTNQTSMYLCASSVRTSGLFYEQYFGPGTRLTVT.

This clone has only one observation. This chain links TRBV6-5 with TRBJ2-3; 9 bases match TRBD2. This CDR3 contains 14 residues. J gave up 3 bases and V 7 bases, and 5 bases lay outside the gene matches. CDR1 is MNHEY and CDR2 is SVGAGI in the germline V gene. CDR3: CASTYLAGTDTQYF. CDR3 coding DNA: TGTGCCAGCACCTATCTAGCGGGAACAGATACGCAGTATTTT.

The rearrangement uses TRBV7-9 and TRBJ2-7; TRBD1 might be the D (6 bases). Germline loops: CDR1 SEHNR, CDR2 FQNEAQ (reference sequence). V was cut by 4 bases and J by 5 bases, with 15 bases left in between. This CDR3 has 14 residues. Here the CDR3 reads CASSSLQQGHEQYF. CDR3 nucleotides: TGTGCCAGCAGCTCTCTTCAACAGGGTCACGAGCAGTACTTC.

The V gene is TRBV19, the J gene TRBJ1-2; no clear D. CDR3 length: 14 amino acids. Trimming left V 3 bases short and J 8 bases short, with 16 bases between. CDR1 and CDR2 (germline): LNHDA, SQIVND (reference sequence). The CDR3, as DNA: TGTGCCAGTAGTATCTCCTCGGGAAAAGCGGGCTACACCTTC. It specifies CASSISSGKAGYTF.

The gene calls are TRBV19 and TRBJ2-1; tentative D call: TRBD2 (6 bases). CDR1 LNHDA and CDR2 SQIVND come from the germline V gene (reference sequence). The CDR3 runs to 13 residues. The DNA for the CDR3 is TGTGGTACGGGACTCTCCTCCTACAATGAGCAGTTCTTC. Protein sequence: CGTGLSSYNEQFF.

The gene calls are TRBV9 and TRBJ1-5; TRBD1 might be the D (6 bases). CDR3 size: 16 residues. V was clipped by 3 bases and J by 5 bases, with 18 bases between them. The V gene's germline CDR1 is SGDLS and CDR2 YYNGEE. CDR3: CASSASRGQGYQPQHF. The DNA for the CDR3 is TGTGCCAGCAGCGCCTCCCGGGGACAAGGGTATCAGCCCCAGCATTTT.

The chain employs TRBV28 and TRBJ1-2; TRBD1 agrees at 8 bases. Per germline, CDR1 MDHEN and CDR2 SYDVKM. V lost 7 bases, J lost 8 bases, and 9 bases stayed unmatched. CDR3 size: 13 residues. CDR3: CASMLQGARGYTF. CDR3 DNA: TGTGCCAGCATGCTTCAGGGGGCGCGCGGCTACACCTTC.

The chain recombines TRBV18 with TRBJ2-3, with TRBD1 as a possible D gene (5 bases). Trimming took 3 bases from V and 3 from J, leaving 13 bases between them. CDR3 length equals 15 residues. Germline-derived CDR1 and CDR2 are KGHSH and LQKENI. The CDR3 nucleotides read TGTGCCAGCTCACCCGGACACGGGTCAACAGATACGCAGTATTTT. Residues: CASSPGHGSTDTQYF.

This clone appeared a single time. This chain connects TRBV4-1 to TRBJ1-2, with D unresolved. CDR3 size: 15 residues. Per germline, CDR1 MGHRA and CDR2 YSYEKL. V was shortened by 0 bases and J by 3 bases, with 11 bases between the two germline ends. The CDR3 sequence is CASSQDARNYYGYTF. The CDR3, as DNA: TGCGCCAGCAGCCAAGATGCCAGGAACTACTATGGCTACACCTTC.